The clone carrying this T cell receptor (beta chain) was detected once. The data were taken from a study of blood T cell repertoires in COVID-19. Study in general: The samples span acute and convalescent COVID-19 from the United States, Italy and Spain. T cells, B-cell-depleted T cells, or PBMCs supplied cDNA or gDNA.

In the source study's methods: How many nucleated cells were present was estimated from reference gene primer amplification. Profiling relied on immunoSEQ multiplex PCR, and the TCRdb table lists in-frame clones only, not all of them. D and trimming come from the DNA, and the V and J calls and clone size come from that table. This sample has tens of thousands of clones, with around 90% found just once. This CDR3 has 16 amino acids. Germline-derived CDR1 and CDR2 are SGHRS and YFSETQ. The V and J ends lost 0 bases and 4 bases respectively, with 14 bases between them. The sequencing input was peripheral blood. This rearrangement joins TRBV5-1 to TRBJ1-3; no firm D call. The TCR originated in a woman older than 75 with acute or convalescent COVID-19. CDR3 nucleotide sequence: TGCGCCAGCAGCTTGGATCCGCCGGGATCGGGAAACACCATATATTTT. Translation gives CASSLDPPGSGNTIYF.